The rows below give T cell receptor beta chains drawn from one sample of a study of shared clonotypes between healthy human individuals. TCRdb keeps only in-frame clones here, not all; method: immunoSEQ multiplex PCR. The sample consists of 2 million to 2.5 million clones, 95% of them appearing once. Input material: naive CD4+ T cells sorted from blood. These TCRs come from a young man in good health. Each CDR3 is given with its conserved first and last residue. Each record gives: clone size, V gene, J gene, D gene, CDR3 DNA, CDR3 protein. A D gene is named only where the DNA matches it firmly. The size entry is marked missing in some rows and otherwise reads once, few, many or a size class.

clone_size: -
v_call: TRBV4-2
j_call: TRBJ2-2
d_call: -
cdr3_nt: TGTGCCAGCAGCCTGTTAGGGGGAACCGGGGAGCTGTTTTTT
cdr3_aa: CASSLLGGTGELFF

clone_size: few
v_call: TRBV10-1
j_call: TRBJ2-5
d_call: -
cdr3_nt: TGCGCCAGCAGTGCTCACCCCGCGTGGGGAGAGACCCAGTACTTC
cdr3_aa: CASSAHPAWGETQYF

clone_size: -
v_call: TRBV11-3
j_call: TRBJ2-7
d_call: TRBD1
cdr3_nt: TGTGCCAGCAGCTTAGGAGGGGGCCCGTCCTACGAGCAGTACTTC
cdr3_aa: CASSLGGGPSYEQYF

clone_size: -
v_call: TRBV6-5
j_call: TRBJ2-7
d_call: -
cdr3_nt: TGTGCCAGCATTGGGTTAGGGAAATCCTACGAGCAGTACTTC
cdr3_aa: CASIGLGKSYEQYF

clone_size: -
v_call: TRBV5-1
j_call: TRBJ2-7
d_call: TRBD1
cdr3_nt: TGCGCCAGCAGCTCTACAGGGGCCGAGCAGTACTTC
cdr3_aa: CASSSTGAEQYF

clone_size: -
v_call: TRBV11-2
j_call: TRBJ2-5
d_call: -
cdr3_nt: TGTGCCAGCAGCTTAGATGCTAGTTATGTTACGGAGACCCAGTACTTC
cdr3_aa: CASSLDASYVTETQYF

clone_size: -
v_call: TRBV10-3
j_call: TRBJ2-3
d_call: TRBD2
cdr3_nt: TGTGCCATCAGCCTTACTAGCGGGGGGGCTCTGGGCGCAGATACGCAGTATTTT
cdr3_aa: CAISLTSGGALGADTQYF

clone_size: -
v_call: TRBV4-1
j_call: TRBJ2-3
d_call: TRBD2
cdr3_nt: TGCGCCAGCAGCCAAGATCGACTAGCGGACACAGATACGCAGTATTTT
cdr3_aa: CASSQDRLADTDTQYF

clone_size: -
v_call: TRBV21-1
j_call: TRBJ2-3
d_call: -
cdr3_nt: TGTGCCAGCAGCAAAGGGCCTAGCGGGGATCCCACAGATACGCAGTATTTT
cdr3_aa: CASSKGPSGDPTDTQYF

clone_size: -
v_call: TRBV5-5
j_call: TRBJ2-3
d_call: TRBD2
cdr3_nt: TGTGCCAGCAGCAGCGGACTAGCGGGGTACACAGATACGCAGTATTTT
cdr3_aa: CASSSGLAGYTDTQYF

clone_size: -
v_call: TRBV18
j_call: TRBJ2-2
d_call: -
cdr3_nt: TGTGCCAGCTCATCCGGGACTGCTCACACCGGGGAGCTGTTTTTT
cdr3_aa: CASSSGTAHTGELFF

clone_size: -
v_call: TRBV11-2
j_call: TRBJ1-3
d_call: -
cdr3_nt: TGTGCCAGCAGCTTAGAGCAGGGGCGCTCTGGAAACACCATATATTTT
cdr3_aa: CASSLEQGRSGNTIYF

clone_size: -
v_call: TRBV6-6
j_call: TRBJ1-1
d_call: -
cdr3_nt: TGTGCCAGCAGTTACTCGCTGCGCGGAGGAGTAGAAGCTTTCTTT
cdr3_aa: CASSYSLRGGVEAFF

clone_size: -
v_call: TRBV7-2
j_call: TRBJ2-2
d_call: -
cdr3_nt: TGTGCCAGCAGCCGGGGGACGGCGAACACCGGGGAGCTGTTTTTT
cdr3_aa: CASSRGTANTGELFF

clone_size: -
v_call: TRBV7-9
j_call: TRBJ1-6
d_call: TRBD1
cdr3_nt: TGTGCCAGCAGTCCTCAGGGGGAAAGTTCACCCCTCCACTTT
cdr3_aa: CASSPQGESSPLHF

clone_size: -
v_call: TRBV30
j_call: TRBJ2-3
d_call: -
cdr3_nt: TGTGCCTGGAGCTTTAGCACAGATACGCAGTATTTT
cdr3_aa: CAWSFSTDTQYF

clone_size: -
v_call: TRBV18
j_call: TRBJ2-5
d_call: TRBD1
cdr3_nt: TGTGCCAGCTCACCGGACAGGTCAGAGACCCAGTACTTC
cdr3_aa: CASSPDRSETQYF

clone_size: -
v_call: TRBV18
j_call: TRBJ2-1
d_call: TRBD2
cdr3_nt: TGTGCCAGCTCACCTAGTCGGGGGGTGTCCTACAATGAGCAGTTCTTC
cdr3_aa: CASSPSRGVSYNEQFF

clone_size: once
v_call: TRBV5-1
j_call: TRBJ2-5
d_call: TRBD2
cdr3_nt: TGCGCCAGCAGCCGAACCGGGACTAGCATAGAGACCCAGTACTTC
cdr3_aa: CASSRTGTSIETQYF

clone_size: -
v_call: TRBV5-4
j_call: TRBJ2-1
d_call: TRBD1
cdr3_nt: TGTGCCAGCAGCTTGGGGGGACAGGGGTTCGACAATGAGCAGTTCTTC
cdr3_aa: CASSLGGQGFDNEQFF

clone_size: once
v_call: TRBV20-1
j_call: TRBJ1-2
d_call: -
cdr3_nt: TGCAGTGCCGGGGGGCCCAGCCTCTACACCTTC
cdr3_aa: CSAGGPSLYTF

clone_size: -
v_call: TRBV28
j_call: TRBJ1-5
d_call: -
cdr3_nt: TGTGCCGGCCGTAAGCAGGGCAATCAGCCCCAGCATTTT
cdr3_aa: CAGRKQGNQPQHF

clone_size: -
v_call: TRBV14
j_call: TRBJ2-5
d_call: -
cdr3_nt: TGTGCCAGCAGCCAACTCGGAACGGGGACCCAGTACTTC
cdr3_aa: CASSQLGTGTQYF

clone_size: -
v_call: TRBV6-5
j_call: TRBJ2-5
d_call: -
cdr3_nt: TGTGCCAGCAGCCGTGATCTTTACTCGGAAGAGACCCAGTACTTC
cdr3_aa: CASSRDLYSEETQYF

clone_size: once
v_call: TRBV28
j_call: TRBJ2-7
d_call: TRBD2
cdr3_nt: TGTGCCAGCAGCCTACTAGCGGGGGGGCCTTCCTACGAGCAGTACTTC
cdr3_aa: CASSLLAGGPSYEQYF

clone_size: -
v_call: TRBV7-2
j_call: TRBJ2-7
d_call: -
cdr3_nt: TGTGCCAGCACCCAGGCAGGAGGCCATCTTGAGCAGTACTTC
cdr3_aa: CASTQAGGHLEQYF

clone_size: -
v_call: TRBV7-9
j_call: TRBJ1-3
d_call: -
cdr3_nt: TGTGCCAGCGGAATAAGCTCTGGAAACACCATATATTTT
cdr3_aa: CASGISSGNTIYF

clone_size: -
v_call: TRBV11-2
j_call: TRBJ1-1
d_call: TRBD1
cdr3_nt: TGTGCCAGCAGCTTAAGGGGGACACCACAGGGGACTGAAGCTTTCTTT
cdr3_aa: CASSLRGTPQGTEAFF

clone_size: -
v_call: TRBV5-6
j_call: TRBJ1-6
d_call: -
cdr3_nt: TGTGCCAGCAGCTTCTCAGGGGATAATTCACCCCTCCACTTT
cdr3_aa: CASSFSGDNSPLHF

clone_size: -
v_call: TRBV28
j_call: TRBJ1-5
d_call: TRBD1
cdr3_nt: TGTGCCAGCAGTTCAATGGGACAGACTAGCAATCAGCCCCAGCATTTT
cdr3_aa: CASSSMGQTSNQPQHF

clone_size: -
v_call: TRBV11-1
j_call: TRBJ1-2
d_call: -
cdr3_nt: TGTGCCAGCAGCCCCTCGGAAGTGAATTCTAACTATGGCTACACCTTC
cdr3_aa: CASSPSEVNSNYGYTF

clone_size: -
v_call: TRBV19
j_call: TRBJ2-7
d_call: TRBD1
cdr3_nt: TGTGCCAGTAGGGGGACAGGGGGAAGGTACGAGCAGTACTTC
cdr3_aa: CASRGTGGRYEQYF

clone_size: -
v_call: TRBV11-3
j_call: TRBJ2-7
d_call: TRBD1
cdr3_nt: TGTGCCAGCAGCTACGCGACAGGGGGCATCTACGAGCAGTACTTC
cdr3_aa: CASSYATGGIYEQYF

clone_size: -
v_call: TRBV29-1
j_call: TRBJ2-3
d_call: -
cdr3_nt: TGCAGCGCTACATTGGGCACAGATACGCAGTATTTT
cdr3_aa: CSATLGTDTQYF

clone_size: -
v_call: TRBV7-9
j_call: TRBJ2-1
d_call: -
cdr3_nt: TGTGCCAGCAGCTTACTCGGGAGATCTTACAATGAGCAGTTCTTC
cdr3_aa: CASSLLGRSYNEQFF

clone_size: -
v_call: TRBV2
j_call: TRBJ2-2
d_call: TRBD1
cdr3_nt: TGTGCCAGCAGCCGGACAGGGCTGAACACCGGGGAGCTGTTTTTT
cdr3_aa: CASSRTGLNTGELFF

clone_size: -
v_call: TRBV6-5
j_call: TRBJ2-2
d_call: -
cdr3_nt: TGTGCCAGCAGCTTAGACACCTTCAAGCTGTTTTTT
cdr3_aa: CASSLDTFKLFF

clone_size: -
v_call: TRBV11-3
j_call: TRBJ1-5
d_call: -
cdr3_nt: TGTGCCAGCAGCCTCAGAGGGGGGCCCCAGCATTTT
cdr3_aa: CASSLRGGPQHF

clone_size: -
v_call: TRBV5-4
j_call: TRBJ1-5
d_call: -
cdr3_nt: TGTGCCAGCAGCTTGAAGGGCAATCAGCCCCAGCATTTT
cdr3_aa: CASSLKGNQPQHF

clone_size: -
v_call: TRBV11-2
j_call: TRBJ1-2
d_call: -
cdr3_nt: TGTGCCAGCAGCTTCGGTGGACGGCCGCATAACTATGGCTACACCTTC
cdr3_aa: CASSFGGRPHNYGYTF

clone_size: -
v_call: TRBV7-9
j_call: TRBJ1-4
d_call: -
cdr3_nt: TGTGCCAGCAGCTTAGGCTCAGGGGATAATGAAAAACTGTTTTTT
cdr3_aa: CASSLGSGDNEKLFF

clone_size: -
v_call: TRBV5-1
j_call: TRBJ1-2
d_call: -
cdr3_nt: TGCGCCAGCAGCCCCGGGACATTCGGCTACACCTTC
cdr3_aa: CASSPGTFGYTF

clone_size: -
v_call: TRBV10-3
j_call: TRBJ2-3
d_call: TRBD2
cdr3_nt: TGTGCCATCAGTGACCCATTACTAGCGGGAGGCTCAGATACGCAGTATTTT
cdr3_aa: CAISDPLLAGGSDTQYF

clone_size: -
v_call: TRBV6-1
j_call: TRBJ2-7
d_call: TRBD1
cdr3_nt: TGTGCCAGCAGAAGACAGGGTTACGAGCAGTACTTC
cdr3_aa: CASRRQGYEQYF